This is a list of T cell receptor beta chains from one sample in a study of cytomegalovirus exposure and HLA in healthy donors. Measured with immunoSEQ multiplex PCR; TCRdb has only the in-frame clones, and not every one. This table has about 130,000 clones, about four fifths appearing once. The sequenced sample was PBMCs. The receptors stem from a young man in good health and CMV-seronegative. Both conserved end residues are part of each CDR3. D genes are given only for firm matches. Not every row has a clone size; where given, it reads once, few, many or a size class.

CDR3aa	CDR3nt	v_gene	d_gene	j_gene	abundance
CASTLRSGGNAYEQYF	TGTGCCAGCACTCTTCGTAGCGGGGGGAATGCCTACGAGCAGTACTTC	TRBV27	TRBD2	TRBJ2-7	-
CAHRGWQLNSPLHF	TGTGCCCATAGGGGGTGGCAGCTAAATTCACCCCTCCACTTT	TRBV30	-	TRBJ1-6	-
CSVRSGRDNYEQYF	TGCAGCGTCCGTAGCGGGAGGGATAACTACGAGCAGTACTTC	TRBV29-1	TRBD2	TRBJ2-7	-
CASSELAANYGYTF	TGTGCCAGCAGTGAATTGGCGGCTAACTATGGCTACACCTTC	TRBV6-1	-	TRBJ1-2	-
CASSRGRGTDTQYF	TGTGCCAGCAGTCGGGGGAGGGGCACAGATACGCAGTATTTT	TRBV6-6	TRBD2	TRBJ2-3	few
CASSLSRGGSPLHF	TGCGCCAGCAGCTTGAGCAGGGGCGGGTCACCCCTCCACTTT	TRBV5-1	-	TRBJ1-6	-
CASSSRDRGSEAFF	TGTGCCAGCAGTAGCCGGGACAGGGGGTCTGAAGCTTTCTTT	TRBV27	TRBD1	TRBJ1-1	-
CASSPPPGSGNTIYF	TGTGCCAGCAGCCCCCCACCAGGGTCCGGAAACACCATATATTTT	TRBV5-8	-	TRBJ1-3	-
CASSLPSDTEAFF	TGTGCCAGCAGTTTGCCATCGGACACTGAAGCTTTCTTT	TRBV28	-	TRBJ1-1	-
CASSLGQGYEKLFF	TGTGCCAGCAGCTTAGGGCAGGGATATGAAAAACTGTTTTTT	TRBV5-5	-	TRBJ1-4	-
CASSYFGTVETQYF	TGTGCCAGCAGTTACTTCGGGACAGTAGAGACCCAGTACTTC	TRBV6-6	TRBD1	TRBJ2-5	-
CASSSASGRIYEQYF	TGTGCCAGCAGTTCAGCTAGCGGGAGGATCTACGAGCAGTACTTC	TRBV28	TRBD2	TRBJ2-7	-
CASSIGHYNEQFF	TGTGCCAGTAGTATTGGCCATTACAATGAGCAGTTCTTC	TRBV19	-	TRBJ2-1	-
CASSSGQGVGNEQFF	TGTGCCAGCAGTTCGGGACAGGGGGTTGGAAATGAGCAGTTCTTC	TRBV6-6	TRBD1	TRBJ2-1	-
CASSQDRAGGQETQYF	TGCGCCAGCAGCCAAGATCGAGCAGGGGGGCAAGAGACCCAGTACTTC	TRBV4-3	-	TRBJ2-5	-
CASSLPQGSAFF	TGCGCCAGCAGCCTCCCGCAGGGGTCAGCTTTCTTT	TRBV5-1	-	TRBJ1-1	-